This T cell receptor beta chain was documented in a study of regulatory T cells in long-lasting Graves disease (TCRdb year 2021). Broadly, across the study: Antithyroid drugs had been taken for less than 3 months by newly diagnosed Graves' disease patients. Patients with persistent Graves' disease were compared with patients with newly diagnosed Graves' disease using TCR sequencing and RNA sequencing of peripheral blood. The study was registered as a clinical trial and conducted in China. A total of some 35 samples underwent TCR sequencing: around 13 from persistent and roughly 20 from newly diagnosed Graves' disease patients. What the work shows at the level of the full study, not this receptor alone: Only peripheral blood was studied, because thyroid tissue, the primary lesion, was inaccessible. Preferential use of TRBV28, TRBJ1-2 and TRBJ2-5 was observed in persistent disease, whereas TRBV20-1 and TRBJ2-1 were favored in newly diagnosed disease. As a limitation, the authors acknowledged that the small sample size may reduce accuracy. Patients with persistent disease shared more public clonotypes (over 2,500) than newly diagnosed patients did (966). Compared with newly diagnosed patients, persistent Graves' disease patients had lower TCR Shannon entropy and fewer highly expanded clones, which suggests clonal expansion. Sequencing and analysis were limited to the TCR beta chain.

This clonotype was seen a handful of times. This clone's antigen is unknown. One base away there is no much larger clone; base qualities are not given. The time point label of this sample denotes: newly diagnosed GD, antithyroid drugs for less than 3 months. RNA was extracted from PBMCs in TRIzol for both TCR sequencing and RNA sequencing. The diagnosis of Graves' disease followed American Thyroid Association guidelines. Recruitment of patients was carried out at an endocrinology department in Xi'an, China. From each patient, about 9 milliliters of peripheral blood was collected into an EDTA anticoagulant tube. Ficoll Paque Plus density gradient separation was used to isolate PBMCs, and no additional T cell sorting was done. RNA quality was checked with an Agilent 2100 Bioanalyzer and agarose gel, and concentration with a NanoDrop 2000. The method was multiplex PCR. The sample was run on an Illumina HiSeq 4000. TCR beta libraries were built with iRepertoire HTBI primers and Arm-PCR amplification of CDR3 regions. Before sequencing, the PCR products went through gel purification. In the source study's methods: Across samples, 60 to 70 TRBV and 15 or so TRBJ segments were identified and used for gene usage analysis of CDR3 amino acid clonotypes. COPE and FqMerger were used to merge filtered high-quality paired reads into contigs. BLAST was used to align contigs to IMGT TRBV, TRBD and TRBJ reference genes, and CDR3 was defined according to IMGT. Clonotypes above 0.1% frequency were classified as highly expanded clones. Shannon entropy served as the measure of repertoire diversity, while the Gini coefficient captured V-J evenness. A clonotype found in more than one individual was treated as public. The public reads were reprocessed in TCRdb via fastp at Q25 and MiXCR, keeping in-frame beta chains. CDR3 protein sequences are deduplicated, and each keeps its most common genes and DNA. The V and J calls reflect TCRdb's pipeline rather than the authors' work. The sample data list about 450,000 distinct CDR3 sequences, and around 15% of these were observed just once. Together, the top ten hold roughly 10% of the sample.

CDR1 and CDR2 are read off the germline V gene (reference sequence) as GTSNPN and SVGIG. Spanning cysteine to phenylalanine, the CDR3 consists of 14 amino acids. The sequence is cut down to CDR3 DNA, 42 bases in frame from base 1. This sample also appeared in a second study, on T cells in Graves' hyperthyroidism and ophthalmopathy. Per that second paper: A patient counted as having stable Graves' hyperthyroidism if no progression to ophthalmopathy occurred over 18 months of follow-up. Hyperthyroidism patients were newly diagnosed, had a disease duration of under 2 months, and were aged 18 to 65 years. The study excluded patients with uncontrolled infections, other autoimmune diseases, pregnancy or lactation. Diagnoses relied on clinical symptoms, serum thyroxine and TRAb, thyroid ultrasound and orbital computed tomography. The first round of RT-PCR for the TCR CDR3 was performed with the HTBI primer set and the Qiagen OneStep RT-PCR kit. Blood samples also contained most of the expanded thyroid clonotypes (frequency above 0.001), which suggests that blood repertoires may reflect thyroid immune responses. Ophthalmopathy was separated from stable hyperthyroidism by a 13 V-J signature model, with about 86% sensitivity and about 84% specificity obtained in cross-validation and 80%/75% obtained in testing. In validation, the model predicted progression to ophthalmopathy a median of around 6.5 months before onset, with 65% to 71% sensitivity and roughly 73% specificity. TCR V-J signatures able to tell the groups apart were searched for in a discovery cohort of 100 patients, of whom more than 40 had Graves' ophthalmopathy and 55 to 60 had stable Graves' hyperthyroidism. Prospective prediction of ophthalmopathy was tested in an independent validation cohort of 18 to 20 hyperthyroidism patients and around 16 patients who later progressed to ophthalmopathy. The roughly 90 discovery patients were divided at random into training and test sets in a 7:3 ratio. In more than 5 Graves' hyperthyroidism patients, the study also compared T-cell repertoires from thyroid tissue with T-cell repertoires from blood. Once sampling was done, hyperthyroidism patients were given methimazole at a starting dose of 30 mg daily, whereas ophthalmopathy patients were given high-dose intravenous methylprednisolone. Libraries were constructed in a second round of multiplex PCR, after which size selection and purification were performed. Sequencing of the libraries was done on an Illumina HiSeq2000 using paired-end 100 bp reads. SOAPnuke was used to process the raw data, throwing out any read that contained adapters or uncalled bases, had a mean Phred below 15, or lacked an exact constant-primer or identifier match. COPE v1.2.5 was used to merge high-quality paired reads, and clonotypes were defined as unique nucleotide sequences. Clonotypes were aligned to IMGT TRBV, TRBD and TRBJ reference segments using MiTCR v1.1. Analysis was restricted to V-J combinations with a frequency above 0.0001, which covered 98% to 99.2% of repertoires. The TCS score was defined as the ratio of F50 (clonal expansion) to E x V (chaos), calculated using BLOSUM62-based TCRdist between CDR3 peptides within each V-J. Welch's t-statistics and random forest reduced just over 500 V-J features to under 15, which were used in a naive Bayes classifier (R e1071). Sample size was not statistically predetermined, and investigators were not blinded to group allocation. The paper reports TCR Vbeta CDR3 sequencing of 135 peripheral blood samples: approximately 41 ophthalmopathy, around 80 hyperthyroidism and roughly 17 progressor patients.

The clonotype originates from a woman aged 25 to 39 with Graves disease. Donor details come from another sample of the same person, matched by shared clones. The rearranged chain carries TRBV30 and TRBJ2-7, with 8 middle bases fitting TRBD1. The tail of the sequence fits TRBJ2-5 better, so the J call may be wrong. This material consisted of peripheral blood mononuclear cells (PBMCs), taken at new diagnosis, from a patient treated with antithyroid drugs. The DNA sequence reads TGTGCCTGGAGTCCTGGACAGGGTTCAGAGACCCAGTACTTC. Translated, it reads CAWSPGQGSETQYF.